These 20 T cell receptor beta chains were sequenced from one sample in a study of T cell responses to AZD1222 COVID-19 vaccine. The table came from immunoSEQ multiplex PCR; TCRdb's copy has only in-frame clones and leaves some out. The sample shows more than 100,000 clones, 91% of them seen only once. The sequences come from peripheral blood, collected on day 0 of AZD1222 vaccination. These receptors all come from an adult in good health.

The V and J genes are TRBV7-8 and TRBJ1-4, with TRBD1 matching 10 bases. Germline V gene data show CDR1 as SGHVS and CDR2 as FQNEAQ. This CDR3 region has 16 residues. V gave up 6 bases and J gave up 8 bases; unmatched junction bases: 12. CDR3 DNA sequence: TGTGCCAGCAGGCCGGGACAGGGGTTGTTGGGCGAAAAACTGTTTTTT. Translation: CASRPGQGLLGEKLFF.

This clone was seen a single time. The chain recombines TRBV28 with TRBJ2-2; D may be TRBD1 (6 bases). With 3 bases removed from V and 2 bases from J, the gap between germline ends came to 16 bases. CDR1 and CDR2 from the germline V gene are MDHEN and SYDVKM. The CDR3 covers 17 residues. This chain's CDR3 is CASSFSDQGFNTGELFF. CDR3 nucleotide sequence: TGTGCCAGCAGTTTTTCAGATCAGGGGTTTAACACCGGGGAGCTGTTTTTT. Variable domain in full (rest from reference TRBV28 and TRBJ2-2): DVKVTQSSRYLVKRTGEKVFLECVQDMDHENMFWYRQDPGLGLRLIYFSYDVKMKEKGDIPEGYSVSREKKERFSLILESASTNQTSMYLCASSFSDQGFNTGELFFGEGSRLTVL.

The chain combines TRBV2 with TRBJ1-5; no firm D call. The CDR3 runs to 15 residues. The germline V gene encodes CDR1 SNHLY and CDR2 FYNNEI. Trimming removed 0 bases at V and 0 bases at J, with 6 bases between. The CDR3 reads CASSEAAVSNQPQHF. For the CDR3, the DNA is TGTGCCAGCAGTGAAGCGGCAGTTAGCAATCAGCCCCAGCATTTT.

The rearrangement links TRBV19 to TRBJ2-3; 10 positions agree with TRBD2. Germline loops: CDR1 LNHDA, CDR2 SQIVND (reference sequence). This CDR3 has 19 residues. J was trimmed by 4 bases and V by 1 base; bases with no gene match: 14. The CDR3 bases are TGTGCCAGTAGTATAGTAGGAGCGGGAGGGGGCCTCCACCCAGATACGCAGTATTTT. This encodes CASSIVGAGGGLHPDTQYF.

This rearrangement joins TRBV14 to TRBJ1-5; a weak D match, TRBD1 (5 bases). CDR3 length equals 13 residues. V lost 11 bases, J lost 4 bases, and 15 bases lay in between. Germline V gene lookup returns CDR1 SGHDN and CDR2 FVKESK. The CDR3 is CASAGTPNQPQHF. DNA of the CDR3: TGTGCCTCCGCCGGGACTCCGAATCAGCCCCAGCATTTT.

The rearrangement uses TRBV28 and TRBJ1-1; 9 positions agree with TRBD1. Germline lookup yields CDR1 MDHEN and CDR2 SYDVKM. The J segment lost 5 bases and the V segment lost 6 bases, leaving 4 bases of the junction unmatched. The CDR3 has 13 amino acids. The CDR3 reads CASRGQGKTEAFF. CDR3 sequence (DNA): TGTGCCAGCAGGGGACAGGGTAAAACTGAAGCTTTCTTT.

The V call is TRBV7-8, the J call TRBJ2-7, with D perhaps TRBD2 (5 bases). The CDR3 is made up of 18 amino acids. V was pared by 4 bases and J by 0 bases, with 22 bases between. The V gene's germline CDR1 is SGHVS and CDR2 FQNEAQ. CDR3 sequence (DNA): TGTGCCAGCAGCTCACGTGCGTTTGGAGGACGGCTCTCCTACGAGCAGTACTTC. Its protein is CASSSRAFGGRLSYEQYF.

The chain links TRBV6-2 or TRBV6-3 to TRBJ1-6, with D uncertain. Trimming stripped 1 base from V and 8 bases from J, with 15 bases between. The CDR3 sequence is 16 residues long. The germline gives CDR1 MNHEY, CDR2 SVGEGT. CDR3 sequence reads: CASSYFGSSRDSPLHF. Here the CDR3 DNA reads TGTGCCAGCAGTTACTTTGGATCTTCGCGCGATTCACCCCTCCACTTT.

The CDR3 region is CARRQGHCNQPQHF. For the CDR3, the DNA is TGTGCCAGGCGGCAGGGGCATTGCAATCAGCCCCAGCATTTT. The rearrangement uses TRBV19 and TRBJ1-5; a weak D match, TRBD1 (6 bases). This CDR3 comprises 14 residues. CDR1 is LNHDA and CDR2 is SQIVND in the germline V gene (reference sequence). V lost 9 bases, J lost 2 bases, and 14 bases lay in between.

The chain is built from TRBV5-6 and TRBJ1-1; D not certain. The V gene's germline CDR1 is SGHDT and CDR2 YYEEEE. V lost 3 bases and J 3 bases, leaving 6 bases between the germline ends. CDR3 size: 12 residues. CDR3 sequence (DNA): TGTGCCAGCAGCTCGTTGGACACTGAAGCTTTCTTT. Protein: CASSSLDTEAFF.

The chain combines TRBV6-5 with TRBJ1-2; a possible D gene is TRBD1 (6 bases). The CDR3 loop spans 13 amino acids. Trimming cost V 2 bases and J 3 bases, with 7 bases left between them. The V gene's germline CDR1 is MNHEY and CDR2 SVGAGI. The CDR3 DNA follows: TGTGCCAGCAGTTACGAGGGGGACTATGGCTACACCTTC. It codes for CASSYEGDYGYTF.

The gene calls are TRBV7-9 and TRBJ1-6; 12 bases are a match to TRBD1. The CDR3 is 15 residues long. With V trimmed by 4 bases and J by 8 bases, 3 bases remained unmatched. The germline V gene encodes CDR1 SEHNR and CDR2 FQNEAQ (reference sequence). The CDR3 nucleotides are TGTGCCAGCAGCTCTAGGGACAGGGGGCATTCACCCCTCCACTTT. This codes for CASSSRDRGHSPLHF.

This sequence joins TRBV10-1 and TRBJ2-1; a weak D match, TRBD2 (5 bases). Germline V gene lookup returns CDR1 WNHNN and CDR2 SYGVQD (reference sequence). Trimming took off 3 bases at V and 4 bases at J, with 19 bases between the two ends. This CDR3 has 17 residues. The CDR3, as DNA: TGCGCCAGCAGTGATTCCCGTGGTGCTAGCCATTACAATGAGCAGTTCTTC. Its translation: CASSDSRGASHYNEQFF.

The CDR3 loop reads CASSLWASNEQFF. The CDR3 bases are TGTGCCAGCAGCTTATGGGCTAGCAATGAGCAGTTCTTC. This chain connects TRBV7-2 to TRBJ2-1; D gene ambiguous. Germline loops: CDR1 SGHTA, CDR2 FQGNSA. The CDR3 has 13 amino acids. Deletions cut 2 bases from V and 6 bases from J, with 8 bases between.

The rearrangement links TRBV9 to TRBJ2-1, with TRBD2 identical over 8 bases. After removal of 0 bases from V and 6 bases from J, the junction contained 5 bases not matched to a gene. Germline CDR1 and CDR2: SGDLS and YYNGEE. The CDR3 consists of 15 residues. The chain's CDR3 is CASSVAGGPGNEQFF. In nucleotides, the CDR3 is TGTGCCAGCAGCGTAGCGGGAGGGCCGGGCAATGAGCAGTTCTTC.

The chain employs TRBV9 and TRBJ1-1, with D hard to call. Germline V gene sequence: CDR1 SGDLS, CDR2 YYNGEE. The CDR3 runs to 12 residues. V lost 3 bases and J 12 bases, leaving 15 bases between the germline ends. Written as DNA, the CDR3 is TGTGCCAGCAGCGCCCGAGATGTAAGGTCTTTCTTT. It codes for CASSARDVRSFF.

This clone was found a few times. The chain carries TRBV28 and TRBJ1-3; D gene unclear. CDR1 is MDHEN, CDR2 SYDVKM, per germline. V lost 4 bases, J lost 0 bases, and 4 bases lay in between. There are 13 residues in the CDR3. CDR3 residues: CASSSSSGNTIYF. CDR3 DNA: TGTGCCAGCAGTTCAAGCTCTGGAAACACCATATATTTT.

The chain recombines TRBV5-4 with TRBJ1-3, with 8 bases fitting TRBD1. With 3 bases clipped from V and 3 bases from J, the junction kept 2 bases outside the gene matches. This CDR3 spans 14 amino acids. Germline CDR1 reads SGHNT; CDR2 reads YYREEE (reference sequence). Written as DNA, the CDR3 is TGTGCCAGCAGCTCCACAGGGGGTGGAAACACCATATATTTT. Translated, it gives CASSSTGGGNTIYF.

The rearrangement uses TRBV28 and TRBJ2-7, with a tentative D call TRBD1 (5 bases). There are 15 residues in the CDR3. CDR1 and CDR2 from the germline V gene are MDHEN and SYDVKM. Deletions cut 4 bases from V and 0 bases from J, with 13 bases between. CDR3 nucleotides: TGTGCCAGCAGTTACTCGTCAGGGTCCTCCTACGAGCAGTACTTC. Residues: CASSYSSGSSYEQYF.

Only a few counts were recorded for this clone. This chain links TRBV6-1 with TRBJ2-2, with unresolved D. This CDR3 is built from 13 residues. Germline V gene sequence: CDR1 MNHNS, CDR2 SASEGT. V was shortened by 1 base and J by 3 bases, with 3 bases between the two germline ends. The CDR3 nucleotides are TGTGCCAGCAGTGAAGGGGACACCGGGGAGCTGTTTTTT. Its protein product is CASSEGDTGELFF.